This T cell receptor beta chain came from a study of blood T cell repertoires in COVID-19. The data were produced by immunoSEQ multiplex PCR, yet TCRdb's version contains in-frame clones alone and is incomplete. This sample yields about 64,000 clones, of which 81% are seen a single time; just under 15% belongs to the top ten. The trim removed 2 bases at V and 2 bases at J, leaving 6 bases unmatched. The CDR3 runs to 16 residues. Germline CDR1 and CDR2: SGHAT and FQNNGV. The source of this sequence is a man older than 75 with acute or convalescent COVID-19. This rearrangement joins TRBV11-2 to TRBJ1-3, with 7 positions matching TRBD1. Sequencing was carried out using peripheral blood. CDR3 coding DNA: TGTGCCAGCAGCTTATACGGGGACAGTACTGGAAACACCATATATTTT. This codes for CASSLYGDSTGNTIYF.